The 30 T cell receptor beta chains below were found in one sample sequenced in a study of cytomegalovirus exposure and HLA in healthy donors. This PCR relied on a set of 60 Vbeta primers and 13 Jbeta primers. This table comes from immunoSEQ multiplex PCR, and its TCRdb copy is limited to in-frame clones, with some not included. The table shows more than 150,000 clones, with over 70% occurring only once. Sequencing was performed on PBMCs. The receptor source for this set is a man in his fifties in good health and CMV-seronegative.

This chain's CDR3 is CAITSGAGELFF. The CDR3 DNA reads as TGTGCCATCACCAGCGGAGCCGGGGAGCTGTTTTTT. The chain is built from TRBV10-3 and TRBJ2-2; tentatively, D is TRBD2 (5 bases). CDR3 length: 12 residues. Germline V gene data show CDR1 as ENHRY and CDR2 as SYGVKD. V was trimmed by 7 bases and J by 6 bases, leaving 9 bases between them.

The CDR3 region has the DNA TGTGCCAGCCGGGGTGGGCAAACGAACACCGGGGAGCTGTTTTTT. This encodes CASRGGQTNTGELFF. This chain joins TRBV7-9 and TRBJ2-2, with D possibly matching TRBD2 (5 bases). The CDR3 has 15 residues. Germline V gene sequence: CDR1 SEHNR, CDR2 FQNEAQ (reference sequence). Trimming took 8 bases from V and 0 from J, leaving 13 bases between them.

J is TRBJ1-3 and V is TRBV6-6; 12 nucleotides align to TRBD1. V lost 4 bases and J lost 2; bases outside the gene matches: 0. The CDR3 totals 15 residues. Germline CDR1 is MNHNY and CDR2 is SVGAGI (reference sequence). Written as DNA, the CDR3 is TGTGCCAGCAGTTGGGACAGGGGGCCTGGAAACACCATATATTTT. Its translation: CASSWDRGPGNTIYF.

This clone was detected once. This rearrangement joins TRBV27 to TRBJ1-2, with TRBD1 as a possible D gene (6 bases). The V gene's germline CDR1 is MNHEY and CDR2 SMNVEV (reference sequence). Between the trimmed V and J ends, which lost 7 bases and 4 bases, there was a span of 16 bases. The CDR3 covers 14 residues. The CDR3 nucleotides are TGTGCCAGCACCCGAGCAGGGGATGGCTATGGCTACACCTTC. It codes for CASTRAGDGYGYTF.

The V gene is TRBV13, the J gene TRBJ1-6, with 10 bases that match TRBD1. The CDR3 runs to 17 residues. Germline V CDR1 and CDR2: PRHDT, FYEKMQ (reference sequence). The ends lost 6 bases at V and 11 bases at J; junction bases unmatched: 16. This CDR3 reads CASRSHTPGQGSAPLHF. DNA for the CDR3: TGTGCCAGCAGGTCGCATACTCCGGGACAGGGGTCTGCACCCCTCCACTTT.

Note on this clone: One end of the junction varies from germline; a read error may be responsible. The V and J genes are TRBV5-1 and TRBJ2-1, with a tentative D call TRBD1 (6 bases). Per the germline V gene, CDR1 is SGHRS and CDR2 is YFSETQ. This CDR3 comprises 16 residues. The CDR3 DNA follows: TGCGCCAGCAGCTTGGAAGGACAGTCCCCCTACAATGAGCAGCTCTTC. Its translation is CASSLEGQSPYNEQLF.

The genes are TRBV29-1 and TRBJ1-1; maybe TRBD1 (6 bases). Trimming removed 6 bases at V and 7 bases at J, with 12 bases between. The CDR3 extends over 11 amino acids. CDR1 and CDR2 from the germline V gene are SQVTM and ANQGSEA. The chain's CDR3 is CSVSRGGEAFF. The CDR3 DNA reads TGCAGCGTATCCAGGGGTGGTGAAGCTTTCTTT.

The chain links TRBV11-2 to TRBJ1-2; 8 positions agree with TRBD1. J was trimmed by 6 bases and V by 6 bases; bases with no gene match: 12. The germline V gene encodes CDR1 SGHAT and CDR2 FQNNGV. This CDR3 contains 15 residues. The CDR3 here is CASSEAYGQGNGYTF. CDR3 sequence (DNA): TGTGCCAGCAGTGAAGCCTACGGACAGGGAAATGGCTACACCTTC.

This clone was detected only a few times. Additional DNA sequences in this sample encode the identical CDR3. The CDR3 loop is CASSPGQGAYNEQFF. In DNA form, the CDR3 reads TGCGCCAGCAGCCCGGGACAGGGGGCGTACAATGAGCAGTTCTTC. The rearrangement links TRBV5-1 to TRBJ2-1; 12 positions match TRBD1. The CDR3 consists of 15 residues. Germline trimming cut 4 bases from V and 4 bases from J; bases unmatched to any gene: 3. Germline loops: CDR1 SGHRS, CDR2 YFSETQ.

The rearrangement links TRBV2 to TRBJ2-3; 13 bases line up with TRBD2. CDR1 and CDR2 (germline): SNHLY, FYNNEI. J was trimmed by 4 bases and V by 4 bases; bases with no gene match: 8. CDR3 size: 17 residues. For the CDR3, the DNA is TGTGCCAGCAGTGTGGCCCGGACTAGCGGGGGATCAGATACGCAGTATTTT. It yields the protein CASSVARTSGGSDTQYF.

The genes are TRBV23-1 and TRBJ2-1; TRBD1 aligns across 10 bases. TRBV23-1 carries the ORF label, with uncertain function. V shed 0 bases and J 7 bases; nucleotides not matched to a gene: 9. The CDR3 is 17 amino acids. The CDR3 reads CASSQSPGDRGRNEQFF. CDR3 nucleotides: TGCGCCAGCAGTCAATCTCCGGGGGACAGGGGTAGGAATGAGCAGTTCTTC.

The CDR3 DNA reads TGTGCCAGTAGTAACCAAGGACAGACGGTTGACTACACCTTC. This sequence encodes CASSNQGQTVDYTF. The chain is built from TRBV19 and TRBJ1-2, with D possibly matching TRBD1 (6 bases). The CDR3 runs to 14 residues. CDR1 and CDR2 (germline): LNHDA, SQIVND (reference sequence). Trimming cost V 4 bases and J 10 bases, with 19 bases left between them.

Concerning this clone itself: A read error may produce the germline difference seen at one junction end. This chain connects TRBV7-9 to TRBJ1-6; unclear D gene. Germline CDR1 SEHNR, CDR2 FQNEAQ (reference sequence). CDR3 length equals 12 residues. CDR3 sequence: CSSSTNNSPLHF. CDR3 DNA sequence: TGTTCCAGCAGCACTAATAATTCACCCCTCCACTTT.

The CDR3 sequence is CASSRDTLNTEAFF. CDR3 bases: TGCGCCAGCAGTAGGGACACATTGAACACTGAAGCTTTCTTT. The J gene is TRBJ1-1, the V gene TRBV10-1; perhaps TRBD1 as D (6 bases). Between the trimmed V and J ends, which lost 5 bases and 0 bases, there was a span of 10 bases. Germline values: CDR1 WNHNN, CDR2 SYGVQD (reference sequence). CDR3 size: 14 residues.

The chain recombines TRBV7-6 with TRBJ1-1; weak D call: TRBD1 (6 bases). The CDR3 length is 13 residues. Trimming shortened V by 5 bases and J by 1 base, and 8 bases separated the two germline ends. Germline V gene data show CDR1 as SGHVS and CDR2 as FNYEAQ. CDR3: CASSGQKNTEAFF. In DNA form, the CDR3 reads TGTGCCAGCAGCGGACAGAAGAACACTGAAGCTTTCTTT.

J is TRBJ1-4 and V is TRBV18; D is uncertain. Germline V gene data show CDR1 as KGHSH and CDR2 as LQKENI. The length of the CDR3 is 16 residues. Trimming cost V 3 bases and J 4 bases, with 15 bases left between them. CDR3 nucleotide sequence: TGTGCCAGCTCACCTCGTGAGGTTTTTAGTAATGAAAAACTGTTTTTT. Translating gives CASSPREVFSNEKLFF. The full variable domain, rest sourced from reference TRBV18 and TRBJ1-4, is NAGVMQNPRHLVRRRGQEARLRCSPMKGHSHVYWYRQLPEEGLKFMVYLQKENIIDESGMPKERFSAEFPKEGPSILRIQQVVRGDSAAYFCASSPREVFSNEKLFFGSGTQLSVL.

This clone was seen a single time. The chain is built from TRBV15 and TRBJ2-3; perhaps TRBD2 as D (5 bases). V lost 0 bases and J lost 1, with 11 bases in between. The CDR3 consists of 16 residues. The V gene's germline CDR1 is LNHNV and CDR2 YYDKDF (reference sequence). DNA of the CDR3: TGTGCCACCAGCAGAGAGTCGGGGAAGGGCACAGATACGCAGTATTTT. Amino acid sequence: CATSRESGKGTDTQYF.

This chain joins TRBV23-1 and TRBJ2-7, with D perhaps matching TRBD1 (6 bases). TRBV23-1 is reported as an ORF; its role is uncertain. CDR3 length: 13 amino acids. V was pared by 4 bases and J by 4 bases, with 11 bases between. In nucleotides, the CDR3 is TGCGCCAGCAGTCGACAGGAGTCTTACGAGCAGTACTTC. Translation: CASSRQESYEQYF.

As to this clone: The junction and the germline gene differ at one end; a read error may be behind it. The chain carries TRBV27 and TRBJ2-5; D is ambiguous. Per the germline V gene, CDR1 is MNHEY and CDR2 is SMNVEV (reference sequence). The CDR3 runs 13 residues. This CDR3 reads CASSFSGSEIQYF. The CDR3 DNA reads TGTGCCAGCAGTTTCTCAGGTTCAGAGATCCAGTACTTC.

With regard to this clone: The junction and the germline gene differ at one end; a read error may be behind it. The chain links TRBV10-3 to TRBJ2-3; D is uncertain. Looked up from germline, CDR1 is ENHRY and CDR2 is SYGVKD. The CDR3 runs to 12 residues. The CDR3 loop reads CAAARSTDTQYF. The CDR3 nucleotides read TGCGCCGCGGCCCGTAGCACAGATACGCAGTATTTT.

The V and J genes are TRBV4-2 and TRBJ2-5, with 10 bases aligning to TRBD2. Germline CDR1 LGHNA, CDR2 YNFKEQ. The CDR3 runs to 16 residues. Losses at the gene ends were 1 base for V and 2 bases for J; bases not matched to a gene: 4. The CDR3 here is CASSQASAGGQETQYF. As DNA, the CDR3 is TGTGCCAGCAGCCAAGCCTCAGCGGGGGGGCAAGAGACCCAGTACTTC.

This clone was picked up one time. The CDR3 reads CASSPGVVSYEQYF. The DNA of the CDR3 is TGTGCCAGCAGCCCCGGAGTGGTTTCGTACGAGCAGTACTTC. The chain recombines TRBV13 with TRBJ2-7; D unclear. Germline CDR1 is PRHDT and CDR2 is FYEKMQ (reference sequence). Trimming cost V 5 bases and J 4 bases, with 15 bases left between them. The CDR3 has 14 amino acids.

As concerns this clone: A junction boundary mismatches the germline segment, possibly from a read error. The chain combines TRBV7-9 with TRBJ2-2, with 7 bases aligning to TRBD1. CDR1 is SEHNR, CDR2 FQNEAQ, per germline (reference sequence). The CDR3 has 16 residues. CDR3 sequence reads: CSSSPIPGGVTGELFF. In DNA form, the CDR3 reads TGTTCCAGCAGCCCAATTCCAGGGGGAGTAACCGGGGAGCTGTTTTTT. The full variable domain, its missing parts supplied by reference TRBV7-9 and TRBJ2-2, is DTGVSQNPRHKITKRGQNVTFRCDPISEHNRLYWYRQTLGQGPEFLTYFQNEAQLEKSRLLSDRFSAERPKGSFSTLEIQRTEQGDSAMYLCSSSPIPGGVTGELFFGEGSRLTVL.

Of note for this clone: An end of the junction does not agree with germline; a read error may underlie this. The chain recombines TRBV13 with TRBJ2-7, with TRBD1 matching over 7 bases. Germline V gene data show CDR1 as PRHDT and CDR2 as FYEKMQ (reference sequence). CDR3 size: 16 residues. The CDR3 coding sequence is TGTGCCAGCAGCCTAGGACAGGCCGGTAACTACTACGAGCAGTACTTC. Its protein product is CASSLGQAGNYYEQYF.

This clone was counted only a few times. The V gene is TRBV4-3, the J gene TRBJ2-2; D is unclear. The ends were cut back, 2 bases at V and 1 base at J, with 11 bases in the middle. There are 16 residues in the CDR3. Germline V CDR1 and CDR2: LGHNA, YSLEER. In DNA, the CDR3 is TGCGCCAGCAGCCAATCGTTGGTCAGGAACACCGGGGAGCTGTTTTTT. Its translation is CASSQSLVRNTGELFF.

This chain uses TRBV6-1 with TRBJ2-3; perhaps TRBD2 as D (6 bases). The CDR3 runs to 15 residues. Trimming took off 7 bases at V and 4 bases at J, with 18 bases between the two ends. The germline V gene has CDR1 MNHNS and CDR2 SASEGT. CDR3 coding DNA: TGTGCCAGCACCCTCGGAGGGAATGGTGCAGATACGCAGTATTTT. This gives the protein CASTLGGNGADTQYF.

The chain recombines TRBV10-3 with TRBJ1-1, with D tentatively TRBD1 (5 bases). CDR3 size: 12 residues. Germline V gives CDR1 ENHRY, CDR2 SYGVKD. The ends were cut back, 6 bases at V and 11 bases at J, with 16 bases in the middle. The CDR3 nucleotides are TGTGCCATCAGGGACCTAGACAGCAACGCTTTCTTT. Its protein product is CAIRDLDSNAFF.

The chain joins TRBV15 to TRBJ2-5, with 8 bases lining up with TRBD2. The CDR3 consists of 15 residues. The V and J ends lost 1 base and 5 bases, in that order; junction bases with no gene match: 6. Germline CDR1 and CDR2: LNHNV and YYDKDF (reference sequence). CDR3 sequence (DNA): TGTGCCACCAGCAGAGTTCGGGGGGGCAAGGAGACCCAGTACTTC. Protein product: CATSRVRGGKETQYF.

V usage is TRBV5-6 and J usage is TRBJ2-1; maybe TRBD1 (5 bases). The germline CDR1 and CDR2 sequences are SGHDT and YYEEEE. Deletions cut 3 bases from V and 2 bases from J, with 24 bases between. The CDR3 spans 19 residues. In nucleotides, the CDR3 is TGTGCCAGCAGCTCCGACCTTAGACGGATGGGGCGACCCTACAATGAGCAGTTCTTC. It yields the protein CASSSDLRRMGRPYNEQFF.

This chain uses TRBV2 with TRBJ1-2; D is unresolved. The CDR3 runs to 14 residues. V was pared by 8 bases and J by 7 bases, with 20 bases between. Germline-derived CDR1 and CDR2 are SNHLY and FYNNEI. In DNA, the CDR3 is TGTGCCAGCTTTACATCGGCGGGTGTTGGTGGCTACACCTTC. This sequence encodes CASFTSAGVGGYTF.